These 16 T cell receptor beta chains came from one sample sequenced in a study of blood T cell repertoires in COVID-19. Repertoires were generated with immunoSEQ multiplex PCR, while TCRdb's copy carries only in-frame clones and drops some. This table has about 240,000 clones, about four fifths appearing once. Input material: peripheral blood. These receptors all stem from a man in his fifties or sixties with acute or convalescent COVID-19.

V gene TRBV5-1 combines with J gene TRBJ2-3; tentative D call: TRBD2 (6 bases). Trimming took 4 bases from V and 1 from J, leaving 16 bases between them. The CDR3 sequence is 16 residues long. CDR1 and CDR2 (germline): SGHRS, YFSETQ. As DNA, the CDR3 is TGCGCCAGCAGCAGGCAGGCGGGGTCCGGCACAGATACGCAGTATTTT. It translates to CASSRQAGSGTDTQYF.

This chain joins TRBV6-5 and TRBJ1-5, with TRBD1 identical over 9 bases. The V and J ends lost 8 bases and 2 bases, in that order; junction bases with no gene match: 7. In germline, CDR1 is MNHEY, CDR2 SVGAGI. The CDR3 is 15 amino acids. This chain's CDR3 is CASLKGQGGNQPQHF. The CDR3, as DNA: TGTGCCAGCCTCAAGGGACAGGGTGGCAATCAGCCCCAGCATTTT.

The chain uses TRBV19 and TRBJ1-4, with D perhaps matching TRBD1 (6 bases). Germline loops: CDR1 LNHDA, CDR2 SQIVND (reference sequence). V was cut by 8 bases and J by 8 bases, with 18 bases left in between. This CDR3 spans 14 amino acids. In DNA, the CDR3 is TGTGCCAGTTCTTATGATCGGACAGCCGAAAAACTGTTTTTT. Translated: CASSYDRTAEKLFF.

The chain combines TRBV2 with TRBJ1-6, with TRBD1 as a possible D gene (6 bases). V lost 8 bases and J lost 5, with 16 bases in between. The CDR3 spans 15 residues. CDR1 SNHLY and CDR2 FYNNEI come from the germline V gene. CDR3 protein: CASFPWAGDNSPLHF. The CDR3 coding sequence is TGTGCCAGCTTTCCTTGGGCAGGGGATAATTCACCCCTCCACTTT.

CDR3 sequence reads: CASSLRAPGTDGYTF. In nucleotides, the CDR3 is TGCGCCAGCAGCTTGCGGGCTCCCGGGACAGACGGCTACACCTTC. The genes are TRBV5-1 and TRBJ1-2; 7 bases line up with TRBD1. CDR3 size: 15 residues. V shed 1 base, J shed 8 bases, and the junction held 11 bases outside the gene matches. The germline V gene has CDR1 SGHRS and CDR2 YFSETQ. The full variable domain, its missing parts supplied by reference TRBV5-1 and TRBJ1-2, is KAGVTQTPRYLIKTRGQQVTLSCSPISGHRSVSWYQQTPGQGLQFLFEYFSETQRNKGNFPGRFSGRQFSNSRSEMNVSTLELGDSALYLCASSLRAPGTDGYTFGSGTRLTVV.

The V call is TRBV11-2, the J call TRBJ2-2; D not resolved. Germline-derived CDR1 and CDR2 are SGHAT and FQNNGV. The CDR3 covers 13 residues. V lost 0 bases, J lost 5 bases, and 4 bases lay in between. CDR3 sequence reads: CASSLDPTGELFF. The CDR3 DNA is TGTGCCAGCAGCTTAGATCCGACCGGGGAGCTGTTTTTT.

The rearrangement uses TRBV4-2 and TRBJ2-6; 7 bases align to TRBD1. Germline CDR1 and CDR2: LGHNA and YNFKEQ. This CDR3 is built from 16 residues. V was pared by 4 bases and J by 0 bases, with 3 bases of the junction left unmatched. Here the CDR3 reads CASSRQGNSGANVLTF. For the CDR3, the DNA is TGTGCCAGCAGCCGACAGGGAAACTCTGGGGCCAACGTCCTGACTTTC.

The chain recombines TRBV14 with TRBJ2-1; D not resolved. The CDR3 is 13 residues long. Germline lookup yields CDR1 SGHDN and CDR2 FVKESK. The V gene lost 0 bases and the J gene lost 8 bases, with 8 bases spanning the gap. CDR3: CASSQDFRDEQFF. In DNA, the CDR3 is TGTGCCAGCAGCCAAGATTTCCGCGATGAGCAGTTCTTC. Variable domain in full (rest from reference TRBV14 and TRBJ2-1): EAGVTQFPSHSVIEKGQTVTLRCDPISGHDNLYWYRRVMGKEIKFLLHFVKESKQDESGMPNNRFLAERTGGTYSTLKVQPAELEDSGVYFCASSQDFRDEQFFGPGTRLTVL.

The chain links TRBV4-1 to TRBJ2-7; a possible D gene is TRBD1 (6 bases). This CDR3 is 15 amino acids long. V shed 1 base and J shed 4 bases, with 14 bases lying between them. In germline, CDR1 is MGHRA, CDR2 YSYEKL. DNA of the CDR3: TGCGCCAGCAGCCAAGTAGGGGACACCATATACGAGCAGTACTTC. It yields the protein CASSQVGDTIYEQYF.

The rearrangement uses TRBV28 and TRBJ2-7; possible D gene TRBD2, 6 bases. CDR3 length: 15 amino acids. Germline lookup yields CDR1 MDHEN and CDR2 SYDVKM. The V end was cut by 5 bases, the J end by 3 bases, with 17 bases between. CDR3 protein: CASSLSSGVSYEQYF. In DNA, the CDR3 is TGTGCCAGCAGTCTCTCCTCGGGGGTTAGCTACGAGCAGTACTTC. The whole variable domain, remainder taken from reference TRBV28 and TRBJ2-7, is DVKVTQSSRYLVKRTGEKVFLECVQDMDHENMFWYRQDPGLGLRLIYFSYDVKMKEKGDIPEGYSVSREKKERFSLILESASTNQTSMYLCASSLSSGVSYEQYFGPGTRLTVT.

The chain combines TRBV5-1 with TRBJ1-3; 7 bases line up with TRBD1. The CDR3 spans 14 residues. Germline lookup yields CDR1 SGHRS and CDR2 YFSETQ. Germline trimming cut 4 bases from V and 2 bases from J; bases unmatched to any gene: 3. The CDR3 spells CASSIGTAGNTIYF. In nucleotides, the CDR3 is TGCGCCAGCAGCATCGGGACAGCTGGAAACACCATATATTTT. The whole variable domain, filled in from reference TRBV5-1 and TRBJ1-3, reads KAGVTQTPRYLIKTRGQQVTLSCSPISGHRSVSWYQQTPGQGLQFLFEYFSETQRNKGNFPGRFSGRQFSNSRSEMNVSTLELGDSALYLCASSIGTAGNTIYFGEGSWLTVV.

This clone was observed once. The rearrangement joins TRBV5-1 to TRBJ1-1; D uncertain. V dropped 0 bases and J dropped 3 bases, with 12 bases sitting between them. Germline assignment: CDR1 SGHRS and CDR2 YFSETQ. This CDR3 comprises 15 residues. In nucleotides, the CDR3 is TGCGCCAGCAGCTTGGTTGGCAGGATGGACACTGAAGCTTTCTTT. Its protein is CASSLVGRMDTEAFF.

The rearrangement uses TRBV28 and TRBJ1-6; D remains unclear. The CDR3 spans 13 residues. Germline V CDR1 and CDR2: MDHEN, SYDVKM. Trimming shortened V by 4 bases and J by 6 bases, and 7 bases separated the two germline ends. The CDR3 reads CASSSSVNSPLHF. The CDR3 DNA reads TGTGCCAGCAGTTCCTCGGTTAATTCACCCCTCCACTTT. Full variable domain (missing parts from reference TRBV28 and TRBJ1-6): DVKVTQSSRYLVKRTGEKVFLECVQDMDHENMFWYRQDPGLGLRLIYFSYDVKMKEKGDIPEGYSVSREKKERFSLILESASTNQTSMYLCASSSSVNSPLHFGNGTRLTVT.

The V gene is TRBV6-6, the J gene TRBJ2-1, with 11 bases that match TRBD2. V lost 6 bases to trimming and J lost 8 bases; unmatched junction nucleotides: 9. Germline lookup yields CDR1 MNHNY and CDR2 SVGAGI (reference sequence). This CDR3 spans 15 amino acids. CDR3 in amino acids: CASSPTSGGGDEQFF. CDR3 sequence (DNA): TGTGCCAGCAGCCCTACTAGCGGGGGAGGGGATGAGCAGTTCTTC.

There are a few counts of this clone. This chain connects TRBV7-9 to TRBJ1-1, with D hard to call. This CDR3 region has 13 residues. The V and J ends lost 1 base and 8 bases respectively, with 11 bases between them. Germline CDR1 is SEHNR and CDR2 is FQNEAQ (reference sequence). CDR3 residues: CASSLGVDFEAFF. CDR3 sequence (DNA): TGTGCCAGCAGCTTAGGCGTAGACTTCGAAGCTTTCTTT.

The rearrangement joins TRBV20-1 to TRBJ2-5; D gene ambiguous. The CDR3 totals 13 residues. V dropped 3 bases and J dropped 5 bases, with 13 bases sitting between them. Germline V gene lookup returns CDR1 DFQATT and CDR2 SNEGSKA (reference sequence). The CDR3 DNA reads as TGCAGTGCTAGTTTGGGCGATGGGGAGACCCAGTACTTC. This translates into CSASLGDGETQYF.